A selection of T cell receptor beta chains follows, all from one sample in a study of human T cells and chemical hapten exposure. TCRdb independently ran MiXCR on the RACE reads; one entry per CDR3 protein. The sample consists of fewer than 150,000 distinct CDR3 sequences, approximately 13% of them appearing once. The specimen comprised whole blood, sampled in connection with sensitization to the hapten diphenylcyclopropenone (DPC). These receptors all stem from a man between 18 and 35 years old with alopecia areata. Some clones in this sample may be carry-over from other donors' samples. Both conserved end residues are part of each CDR3. Each record gives: D gene, clone size, J gene, V gene, CDR3 protein, CDR3 DNA. The D gene is left open where the match is weak. Rows may omit the clone size; those that give it use once, few, many or a size class.

TRBD2 many TRBJ2-5 TRBV20-1 CSARLSSGGPRAQYF TGCAGTGCTAGACTTTCTAGCGGGGGCCCCCGGGCCCAGTACTTC
- few TRBJ2-5 TRBV4-2 CASSQLTGTGETQYF TGTGCCAGCAGCCAACTTACAGGGACTGGAGAGACCCAGTACTTC
- few TRBJ1-5 TRBV24-1 CATSAEGNQPQHF TGTGCCACCAGTGCAGAGGGCAATCAGCCCCAGCATTTT
TRBD2 - TRBJ2-7 TRBV11-2 CASSLSSGGSIEQYF TGTGCCAGCAGCTTATCTAGCGGGGGGTCGATCGAGCAGTACTTC
- few TRBJ2-1 TRBV27 CASSLYGVGYNEQFF TGTGCCAGCAGTTTATACGGGGTCGGATACAATGAGCAGTTCTTC
TRBD1 - TRBJ2-7 TRBV20-1 CSAEKGQGADEQYF TGCAGTGCAGAAAAGGGACAGGGGGCGGACGAGCAGTACTTC
- - TRBJ2-7 TRBV2 CASEKGAPPYEQYF TGTGCCAGCGAGAAAGGGGCACCTCCCTACGAGCAGTACTTC
- few TRBJ1-2 TRBV7-9 CASRQGRKNPNYGYTF TGTGCCAGCAGGCAGGGACGGAAAAATCCTAACTATGGCTACACCTTC
- many TRBJ2-5 TRBV28 CASSSQGWFGETQYF TGTGCCAGCAGTTCCCAGGGATGGTTTGGGGAGACCCAGTACTTC
- - TRBJ2-7 TRBV28 CASTPVVDRGGYEQYF TGTGCCAGCACCCCGGTGGTAGATAGGGGAGGATACGAGCAGTACTTC
TRBD1 few TRBJ2-7 TRBV4-3 CASSQGWQGAYEQYF TGCGCCAGCAGCCAAGGTTGGCAGGGGGCTTACGAGCAGTACTTC
- few TRBJ2-1 TRBV14 CASSQGDEQFF TGTGCCAGCAGCCAGGGGGATGAGCAGTTCTTC
- few TRBJ2-7 TRBV10-3 CAISELPYEQYF TGTGCCATCAGTGAGTTACCCTACGAGCAGTACTTC
- - TRBJ2-5 TRBV3-1 CASSQRGQETQYF TGTGCCAGCAGCCAGCGGGGCCAAGAGACCCAGTACTTC